One and the same sample provided the 3 T cell receptor beta chains below, sequenced in a study of T-cell memory formation after mild COVID-19. TCRdb analysed the 5' RACE reads with MiXCR anew, one entry per CDR3 protein. The sample comprises tens of thousands of distinct CDR3 sequences, 9.5% to 15% of which are singletons, and around two fifths rests with the top ten. Sequenced material: PBMCs or a T cell subset sorted from them (not recorded which). The receptors here all came from a man in his late teens or twenties who had mild COVID-19 (a few samples of this study predate the infection). Cell type and time point are not known.

V gene TRBV27 combines with J gene TRBJ1-5, with 8 positions matching TRBD1. V gave up 3 bases and J gave up 7 bases; unmatched junction bases: 8. Per germline, CDR1 MNHEY and CDR2 SMNVEV (reference sequence). The CDR3 is made up of 15 amino acids. CDR3 residues: CASSFQGASEQPQHF. The CDR3 region has the DNA TGTGCCAGCAGTTTTCAGGGGGCTAGTGAACAGCCCCAGCATTTT.

This clonotype has a handful of counts. V is TRBV14 and J is TRBJ1-1; 12 bases match TRBD1. The CDR3 covers 19 residues. Trimming at V came to 2 bases and at J to 3 bases, leaving 13 bases not matched to a gene. The germline CDR1 and CDR2 sequences are SGHDN and FVKESK. The CDR3 protein is CASSQTPGQGAPRDTEAFF. CDR3 bases: TGTGCCAGCAGCCAAACTCCGGGACAGGGGGCCCCCCGGGACACTGAAGCTTTCTTT.

This clonotype was observed many times. This chain links TRBV5-6 with TRBJ2-5; 7 nucleotides align to TRBD1. Germline V lookup: CDR1 SGHDT, CDR2 YYEEEE. This CDR3 is 18 amino acids long. Trimming took 4 bases from V and 7 from J; bases not matched to a gene: 22. The CDR3 coding sequence is TGTGCCAGCAGCCCGACAATGAGGACAGGCCAGCTTTTAGGGACCCAGTACTTC. As protein: CASSPTMRTGQLLGTQYF.